A selection of T cell receptor beta chains follows, all from one sample in a study of cytomegalovirus exposure and HLA in healthy donors. Sequencing was performed with immunoSEQ multiplex PCR; in TCRdb, only in-frame clones are kept and a portion is missing. The table lists about 80,000 clones, 60% to 80% of them singletons. Sequenced input: PBMCs. The source of these receptors is a man aged 50-60 years in good health and CMV-seronegative. Each CDR3 is given with its conserved first and last residue. A D gene is named only where the DNA matches it firmly. Clone size is stated in some rows and not others, as once, few, many or a class when expanded.

v_call	d_call	clone_size	j_call	cdr3_aa	cdr3_nt
TRBV28	-	once	TRBJ2-3	CASSLTYATDTQYF	TGTGCCAGCAGCCTCACGTACGCGACAGATACGCAGTATTTT
TRBV10-1	-	-	TRBJ1-3	CASSELGGVAGNTIYF	TGCGCCAGCAGTGAGTTGGGGGGAGTGGCTGGAAACACCATATATTTT
TRBV5-1	TRBD1	few	TRBJ1-1	CASSGRTGNTEAFF	TGCGCCAGCAGCGGACGGACAGGGAACACTGAAGCTTTCTTT
TRBV27	-	-	TRBJ2-3	CASSVGTGGPDTQYF	TGTGCCAGCAGTGTGGGGACTGGGGGTCCAGATACGCAGTATTTT
TRBV6-5	TRBD2	-	TRBJ2-2	CASSYSGGRPGELFF	TGTGCCAGCAGTTACAGCGGGGGTCGGCCCGGGGAGCTGTTTTTT
TRBV7-2	-	-	TRBJ2-3	CASSPNPTSGTDTQYF	TGTGCCAGCAGCCCTAACCCGACTAGTGGGACAGATACGCAGTATTTT
TRBV7-2	TRBD2	-	TRBJ2-5	CASSLDFSGGQETQYF	TGTGCCAGCAGCTTAGATTTTAGCGGGGGGCAAGAGACCCAGTACTTC
TRBV27	TRBD1	-	TRBJ2-7	CASSRTGTVGAYEQYF	TGTGCCAGCAGTAGGACAGGGACAGTCGGCGCCTACGAGCAGTACTTC
TRBV2	-	-	TRBJ2-7	CASSENRRGKYF	TGTGCCAGCAGTGAAAACAGGAGGGGAAAGTACTTC
TRBV6-1	-	-	TRBJ2-2	CASSEMTGAGELFF	TGTGCCAGCAGTGAAATGACAGGCGCCGGGGAGCTGTTTTTT
TRBV10-3	TRBD2	-	TRBJ2-2	CAISEIRLGLAVNTGELFF	TGTGCCATCAGTGAAATTCGCTTGGGACTAGCGGTGAACACCGGGGAGCTGTTTTTT
TRBV7-2	TRBD2	few	TRBJ2-3	CASSFGRGGSDTQYF	TGTGCCAGCAGCTTTGGGCGGGGGGGATCAGATACGCAGTATTTT
TRBV11-2	TRBD1	once	TRBJ2-5	CASSPTAGGHETQYF	TGTGCCAGCAGCCCAACGGCAGGGGGTCATGAGACCCAGTACTTC
TRBV5-4	TRBD1	-	TRBJ2-6	CASSIPTGADGANVLTF	TGTGCCAGCAGCATCCCGACAGGGGCTGATGGGGCCAACGTCCTGACTTTC
TRBV5-1	-	-	TRBJ1-2	CASSPREHYGYTF	TGCGCCAGCAGCCCACGGGAGCACTATGGCTACACCTTC
TRBV6-1	TRBD1	few	TRBJ1-4	CASKSNQGVKEKLFF	TGTGCCAGCAAAAGTAATCAGGGGGTAAAAGAAAAACTGTTTTTT
TRBV9	TRBD2	-	TRBJ2-3	CASSVASGGAGDTQYF	TGTGCCAGCAGCGTAGCCAGCGGGGGGGCCGGAGATACGCAGTATTTT
TRBV30	-	-	TRBJ1-2	CAWSETGFGYTF	TGTGCCTGGAGTGAAACAGGGTTTGGCTACACCTTC
TRBV28	-	-	TRBJ2-6	CASTEASGGANVLTF	TGTGCCAGCACGGAGGCATCCGGCGGGGCCAACGTCCTGACTTTC
TRBV19	TRBD1	-	TRBJ1-6	CASSGQGFNSPLHF	TGTGCCAGTAGCGGACAGGGGTTCAATTCACCCCTCCACTTT
TRBV5-4	TRBD1	once	TRBJ1-2	CASSLGTGGYNYGYTF	TGTGCCAGCAGCTTGGGGACAGGCGGATATAACTATGGCTACACCTTC
TRBV7-2	TRBD2	-	TRBJ2-3	CASSLDLAGGTDTQYF	TGTGCCAGCAGCTTAGATCTAGCGGGGGGGACAGATACGCAGTATTTT
TRBV18	-	once	TRBJ2-1	CASSHKGQGRGTSGSSYNEQFF	TGTGCCAGCTCACATAAGGGACAGGGGAGAGGAACTAGCGGGAGCTCCTACAATGAGCAGTTCTTC
TRBV5-1	-	once	TRBJ1-2	CASSLDHGGYTF	TGCGCCAGCAGCTTGGACCACGGTGGCTACACCTTC
TRBV28	TRBD2	-	TRBJ2-5	CASSSPGAGGRETQYF	TGTGCCAGCAGTTCCCCGGGAGCGGGGGGAAGAGAGACCCAGTACTTC
TRBV19	TRBD1	-	TRBJ2-7	CASSLTGKYEQYF	TGTGCCAGTAGTTTGACAGGGAAGTACGAGCAGTACTTC
TRBV29-1	-	-	TRBJ2-7	CSGIRENEQYF	TGCAGCGGCATCCGGGAAAACGAGCAGTACTTC
TRBV9	-	-	TRBJ2-7	CASSGPLGASHQEQYF	TGTGCCAGCAGCGGCCCCCTTGGGGCCTCCCACCAGGAGCAGTACTTC
TRBV5-4	TRBD2	-	TRBJ2-7	CASSLGAGGTYEQYF	TGTGCCAGCAGCTTGGGGGCGGGGGGAACCTACGAGCAGTACTTC
TRBV27	TRBD1	-	TRBJ2-7	CASSLDRAYEQYF	TGTGCCAGCAGTTTAGACAGGGCCTACGAGCAGTACTTC
TRBV11-3	-	-	TRBJ2-2	CASSDWGEGVGELFF	TGTGCCAGCAGCGATTGGGGAGAGGGGGTCGGGGAGCTGTTTTTT
TRBV6-4	TRBD1	-	TRBJ1-1	CASSDGTGTFF	TGTGCCAGCAGTGACGGGACAGGGACTTTCTTT
TRBV7-8	TRBD2	-	TRBJ2-1	CASSPGLAGAPWGINEQFF	TGTGCCAGCAGCCCGGGACTAGCGGGGGCCCCATGGGGGATCAATGAGCAGTTCTTC
TRBV7-2	-	-	TRBJ2-7	CASSLVGRVREQYF	TGTGCCAGCAGCTTAGTTGGCCGGGTCCGCGAGCAGTACTTC
TRBV30	TRBD2	-	TRBJ2-2	CAWSETGGATGELFF	TGTGCCTGGAGTGAAACCGGGGGGGCCACCGGGGAGCTGTTTTTT
TRBV19	-	-	TRBJ1-6	CASARGDTYNSPLHF	TGTGCCAGTGCCCGGGGGGATACCTATAATTCACCCCTCCACTTT
TRBV2	-	-	TRBJ1-2	CASRVEGNYGYTF	TGTGCCAGCAGAGTGGAGGGAAACTATGGCTACACCTTC
TRBV11-2	-	-	TRBJ1-2	CASSRAGVGGYTF	TGTGCCAGCAGTCGAGCAGGGGTGGGTGGCTACACCTTC
TRBV10-3	TRBD1	few	TRBJ1-5	CAISEDRGHSNQPQHF	TGTGCCATCAGTGAGGACAGGGGGCATAGCAATCAGCCCCAGCATTTT
TRBV28	TRBD1	-	TRBJ1-6	CASSHSGTGDRPLHF	TGTGCCAGCAGCCATTCCGGGACAGGGGATCGACCCCTCCACTTT
TRBV19	-	-	TRBJ2-2	CASSMVSGQNTGELFF	TGTGCCAGTAGTATGGTGTCAGGGCAGAACACCGGGGAGCTGTTTTTT
TRBV13	-	-	TRBJ1-3	CASSLASGSGNTIYF	TGTGCCAGCAGCTTAGCCAGCGGCTCTGGAAACACCATATACTTT
TRBV11-3	TRBD1	-	TRBJ2-7	CASSNRDRGYEQYF	TGTGCCAGCAGTAACCGGGACAGGGGCTACGAGCAGTACTTC
TRBV6-1	TRBD1	-	TRBJ1-6	CASSEAWTGNSPLHF	TGTGCCAGCAGTGAAGCCTGGACAGGGAATTCACCCCTCCACTTT
TRBV2	TRBD1	-	TRBJ1-4	CASNRQGTNEKLFF	TGTGCCAGCAACCGACAGGGTACTAATGAAAAACTGTTTTTT
TRBV28	-	few	TRBJ1-3	CASSFPLEVSGNTIYF	TGTGCCAGCAGTTTCCCCCTCGAGGTCTCTGGAAACACCATATATTTT
TRBV6-1	-	-	TRBJ2-7	CASSEVSEQYF	TGTGCCAGCAGTGAAGTATCCGAGCAGTACTTC
TRBV7-8	-	few	TRBJ1-1	CASSLAPSGGRNEAFF	TGTGCCAGCAGCTTAGCGCCTTCGGGGGGGCGGAATGAAGCTTTCTTT
TRBV28	TRBD2	few	TRBJ2-1	CASSLRGSLLAGYNEQFF	TGTGCCAGCAGTTTAAGAGGGTCGCTACTAGCGGGGTACAATGAGCAGTTCTTC
TRBV27	TRBD1	-	TRBJ2-7	CASREGTGRLDEQYF	TGTGCCAGCAGGGAGGGGACAGGGCGTCTGGACGAGCAGTACTTC
TRBV19	-	-	TRBJ1-5	CASSNRQDWAYYQPQHF	TGTGCCAGTAGTAACCGACAGGATTGGGCCTATTATCAGCCCCAGCATTTT
TRBV28	-	-	TRBJ1-2	CASRATGSYGYTF	TGTGCCAGCAGAGCCACAGGGAGCTATGGCTACACCTTC
TRBV7-6	-	few	TRBJ2-5	CASSPRLEETQYF	TGTGCCAGCAGCCCCCGACTGGAAGAGACCCAGTACTTC
TRBV11-1	-	-	TRBJ1-6	CASSLGAQRNSPLHF	TGTGCCAGCAGCTTAGGAGCCCAGAGGAATTCACCCCTCCACTTT
TRBV18	-	-	TRBJ1-5	CASSLDIGQPQHF	TGTGCCAGCTCGCTGGACATCGGGCAGCCCCAGCATTTT
TRBV4-1	TRBD2	-	TRBJ2-3	CASSQDGSGGVKDTQYF	TGCGCCAGCAGCCAAGATGGCAGCGGGGGGGTTAAAGATACGCAGTATTTT
TRBV5-4	TRBD2	-	TRBJ2-2	CASSRGLAANTGELFF	TGTGCCAGCAGCCGGGGACTAGCGGCGAACACCGGGGAGCTGTTTTTT
TRBV7-9	TRBD1	-	TRBJ1-2	CASSNTGGNGYTF	TGTGCCAGCAGCAATACAGGGGGCAATGGCTACACCTTC
TRBV11-2	-	-	TRBJ2-7	CASSWGEALYEQYF	TGTGCCAGCAGCTGGGGGGAGGCTCTCTACGAGCAGTACTTC